This T cell receptor (beta chain) stems from a study of blood T cell repertoires in COVID-19. Study context: The cDNA or gDNA used as material had been derived from T cells, B-cell-depleted T cells, or PBMCs.

The CDR3 covers 13 residues. From germline, CDR1 is KGHSH and CDR2 LQKENI. V shed 2 bases and J shed 4 bases, with 6 bases lying between them. As handled by the study authors: By means of reference gene primer amplification, nucleated cell counts were estimated. Some clones are missing from TCRdb's copy, which holds only in-frame ones; the method was immunoSEQ multiplex PCR. D and trimming come from the DNA, and the V and J calls and clone size come from that table. This table holds roughly 75,000 clones, about 80% found once. This clonotype originated in a man between 65 and 79 years old with acute or convalescent COVID-19. The chain couples TRBV18 to TRBJ2-1; D remains unclear. Sequenced material: peripheral blood. The CDR3 bases are TGTGCCAGCTCACCAAGCCCGTACAATGAGCAGTTCTTC. Translated: CASSPSPYNEQFF.